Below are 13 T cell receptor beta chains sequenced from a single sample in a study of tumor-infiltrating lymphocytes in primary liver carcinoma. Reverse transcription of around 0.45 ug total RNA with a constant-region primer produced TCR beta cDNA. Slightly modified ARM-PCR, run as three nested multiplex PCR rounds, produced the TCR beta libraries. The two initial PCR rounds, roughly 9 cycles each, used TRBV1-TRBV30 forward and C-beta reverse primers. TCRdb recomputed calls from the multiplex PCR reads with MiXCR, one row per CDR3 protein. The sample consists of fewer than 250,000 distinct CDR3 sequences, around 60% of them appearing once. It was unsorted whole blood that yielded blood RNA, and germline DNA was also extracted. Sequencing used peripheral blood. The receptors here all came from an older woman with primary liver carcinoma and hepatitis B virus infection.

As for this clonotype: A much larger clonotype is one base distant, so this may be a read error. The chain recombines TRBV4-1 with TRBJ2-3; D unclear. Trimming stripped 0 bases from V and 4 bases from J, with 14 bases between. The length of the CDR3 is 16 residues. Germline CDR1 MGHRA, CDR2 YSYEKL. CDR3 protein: CASSQEAGWSADTQYF. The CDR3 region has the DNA TGCGCCAGCAGCCAAGAAGCCGGTTGGAGCGCAGATACGCAGTATTTT.

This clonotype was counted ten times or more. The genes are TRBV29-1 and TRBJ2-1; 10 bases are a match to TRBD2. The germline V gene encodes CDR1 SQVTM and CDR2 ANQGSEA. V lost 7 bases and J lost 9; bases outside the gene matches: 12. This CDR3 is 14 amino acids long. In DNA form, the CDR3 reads TGCAGCGCCCGCCAGCGGGAGGGCCGGGTTGAGCAGTTCTTC. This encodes CSARQREGRVEQFF.

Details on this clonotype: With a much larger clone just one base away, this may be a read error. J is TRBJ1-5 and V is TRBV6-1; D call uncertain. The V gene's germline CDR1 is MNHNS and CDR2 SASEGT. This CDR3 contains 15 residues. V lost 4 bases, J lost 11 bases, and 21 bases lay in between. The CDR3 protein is CASSASGPSDQSQHF. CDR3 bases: TGTGCCAGCAGTGCCTCCGGACCGTCTGACCAGTCCCAGCATTTT.

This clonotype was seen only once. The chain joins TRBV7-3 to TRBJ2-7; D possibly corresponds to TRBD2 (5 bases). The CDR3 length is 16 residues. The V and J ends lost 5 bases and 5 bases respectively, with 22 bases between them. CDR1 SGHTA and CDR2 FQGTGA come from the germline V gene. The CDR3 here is CASSPRPSWSIHEQYF. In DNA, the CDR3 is TGTGCCAGCAGCCCCCGGCCTAGCTGGAGTATCCACGAGCAGTACTTC.

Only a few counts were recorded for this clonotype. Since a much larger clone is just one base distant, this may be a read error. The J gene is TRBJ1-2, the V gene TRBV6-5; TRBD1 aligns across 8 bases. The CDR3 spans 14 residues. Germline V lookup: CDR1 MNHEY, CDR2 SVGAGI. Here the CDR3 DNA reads TGTGTCAGCAGGACACAAGACAGGGGAGGTGGCTACACCTTC. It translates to CVSRTQDRGGGYTF.

DNA of the CDR3: TGCGCCAGCAGCCAAGACCAAGAACAACGGTACAGGGGAAAAGGAGGTAATGAAAAACTGTTTTTT. Protein sequence: CASSQDQEQRYRGKGGNEKLFF. V usage is TRBV4-1 and J usage is TRBJ1-4, with 7 bases that match TRBD1. Losses at the gene ends were 0 bases for V and 4 bases for J; bases not matched to a gene: 23. The CDR3 has 22 amino acids. CDR1 and CDR2 from the germline V gene are MGHRA and YSYEKL.

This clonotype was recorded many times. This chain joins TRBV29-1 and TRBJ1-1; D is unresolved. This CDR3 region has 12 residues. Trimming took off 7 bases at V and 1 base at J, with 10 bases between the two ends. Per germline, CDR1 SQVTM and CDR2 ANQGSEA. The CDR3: CSGEGGNTEAFF. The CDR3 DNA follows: TGCAGCGGAGAGGGTGGGAACACTGAAGCTTTCTTT.

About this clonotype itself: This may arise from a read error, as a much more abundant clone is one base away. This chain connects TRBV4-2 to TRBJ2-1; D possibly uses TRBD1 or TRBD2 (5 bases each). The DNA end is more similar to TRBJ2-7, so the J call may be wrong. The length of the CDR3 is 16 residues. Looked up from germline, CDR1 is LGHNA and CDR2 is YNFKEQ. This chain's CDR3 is CASSQVRDGTYNEQYF. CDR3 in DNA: TGTGCCAGCAGCCAAGTCCGGGACGGTACCTACAATGAGCAGTACTTC.

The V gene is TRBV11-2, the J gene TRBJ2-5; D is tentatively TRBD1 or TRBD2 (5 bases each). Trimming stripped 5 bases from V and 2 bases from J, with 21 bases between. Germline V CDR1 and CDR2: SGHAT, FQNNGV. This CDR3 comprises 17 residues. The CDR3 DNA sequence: TGTGCCAGCAGCCTCAGGTTGGGCAGGGACCATCAAGAGACCCAGTACTTC. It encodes CASSLRLGRDHQETQYF.

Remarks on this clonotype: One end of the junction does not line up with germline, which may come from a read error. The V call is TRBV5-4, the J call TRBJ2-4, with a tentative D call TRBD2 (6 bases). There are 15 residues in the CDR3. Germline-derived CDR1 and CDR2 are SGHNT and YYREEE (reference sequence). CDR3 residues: CASSPRDSAKYIQYF. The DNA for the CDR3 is TGTGCCAGCAGCCCGCGGGACTCAGCCAAATACATTCAGTACTTC.

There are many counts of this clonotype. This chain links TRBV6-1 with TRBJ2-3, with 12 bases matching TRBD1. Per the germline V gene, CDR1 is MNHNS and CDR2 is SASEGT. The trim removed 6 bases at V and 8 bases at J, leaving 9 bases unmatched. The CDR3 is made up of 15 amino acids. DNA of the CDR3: TGTGCCAGCAGCGAACTGGGACAGGGGGCAGGTACGCAGTATTTT. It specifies CASSELGQGAGTQYF.

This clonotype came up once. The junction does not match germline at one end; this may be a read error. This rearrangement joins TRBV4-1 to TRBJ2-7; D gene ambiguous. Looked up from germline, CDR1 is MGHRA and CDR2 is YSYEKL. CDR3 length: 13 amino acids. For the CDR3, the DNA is TGCGTCAGCAGCCAGGAAATCTTCTACGGGCAGTACTTC. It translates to CVSSQEIFYGQYF.

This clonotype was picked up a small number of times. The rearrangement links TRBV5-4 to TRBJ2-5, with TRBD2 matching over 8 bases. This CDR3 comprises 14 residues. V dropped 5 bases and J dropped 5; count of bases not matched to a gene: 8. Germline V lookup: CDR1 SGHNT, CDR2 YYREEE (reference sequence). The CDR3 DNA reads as TGTGCCAGCAGTTTACTAGCGGAGAGGGAGACCCAGTACTTC. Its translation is CASSLLAERETQYF. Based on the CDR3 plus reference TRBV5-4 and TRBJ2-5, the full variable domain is ETGVTQSPTHLIKTRGQQVTLRCSSQSGHNTVSWYQQALGQGPQFIFQYYREEENGRGNFPPRFSGLQFPNYSSELNVNALELDDSALYLCASSLLAERETQYFGPGTRLLVL.